This T cell receptor (beta chain) was sequenced during a study of T cell changes during pregnancy in multiple sclerosis. The repertoire was sequenced with immunoSEQ multiplex PCR; TCRdb's copy has only in-frame clones and lacks some. The sample shows about 92,000 clones, approximately 92% of them seen only once. V shed 5 bases and J shed 0 bases, with 8 bases lying between them. Germline loops: CDR1 MNHNY, CDR2 SVGAGI (reference sequence). This CDR3 spans 14 amino acids. Here the sequenced sample was peripheral blood, taken in the first trimester of pregnancy. V and J are TRBV6-6 and TRBJ1-5; tentatively, D is TRBD1 (5 bases). The receptor was derived from a female donor with multiple sclerosis, enrolled in a pregnancy study. CDR3 coding DNA: TGTGCCAGCAGTGCGACAGATAGCAATCAGCCCCAGCATTTT. Translating it yields CASSATDSNQPQHF.